This entry lists 8 T cell receptor beta chains sequenced from one sample in a study of patients and donors after allogeneic stem cell transplantation. TCRdb analysed the RT-PCR reads with MiXCR anew, one entry per CDR3 protein. This sample carries approximately 250,000 distinct CDR3 sequences, roughly 15% of them seen once, and the ten largest clones take around a tenth. The source material was blood, either unsorted or a sorted T cell fraction (not recorded which). The receptors were gathered from a human donor who was either an allogeneic HSCT recipient or a stem cell or donor lymphocyte infusion donor (not recorded which). It is not recorded whose cells these are; they may come from a transplant donor.

The sample holds a few counts of this clonotype. CDR3: CASSLVVGVHTEAFF. The CDR3 region has the DNA TGTGCCAGCAGCTTAGTAGTAGGGGTACACACTGAAGCTTTCTTT. This sequence joins TRBV7-2 and TRBJ1-1; TRBD1 is a possible D gene (5 bases). CDR3 length equals 15 residues. V was cut by 1 base and J by 3 bases, with 12 bases left in between. Germline-derived CDR1 and CDR2 are SGHTA and FQGNSA.

This clonotype occurred a few times. This chain joins TRBV30 and TRBJ1-2; no firm D call. V was cut by 7 bases and J by 0 bases, with 9 bases left in between. The CDR3 consists of 12 residues. Germline lookup yields CDR1 GTSNPN and CDR2 SVGIG (reference sequence). The chain's CDR3 is CAFDNTNYGYTF. CDR3 DNA: TGTGCCTTTGACAATACTAACTATGGCTACACCTTC.

The V gene is TRBV6-5, the J gene TRBJ1-1; weak D call: TRBD1 (5 bases). The CDR3 extends over 15 amino acids. Germline V lookup: CDR1 MNHEY, CDR2 SVGAGI. The V end lost 3 bases, the J end lost 6 bases, and 17 bases lay between the germline ends. In DNA, the CDR3 is TGTGCCAGCAGTTATGGGTTGGACCGAGGGGCTGAAGCTTTCTTT. This codes for CASSYGLDRGAEAFF.

This clonotype was counted at least ten times. The chain is built from TRBV20-1 and TRBJ1-2; D not certain. This CDR3 has 12 amino acids. CDR1 is DFQATT and CDR2 is SNEGSKA in the germline V gene (reference sequence). V was shortened by 4 bases and J by 4 bases, with 10 bases between the two germline ends. The CDR3 loop is CSATSAGYGYTF. CDR3 nucleotide sequence: TGCAGTGCTACATCCGCGGGCTATGGCTACACCTTC.

This clonotype was observed at least ten times. The gene calls are TRBV6-2 or TRBV6-3 and TRBJ1-2; TRBD1 matches 8 bases. This CDR3 comprises 15 residues. Per the germline V gene, CDR1 is MNHEY and CDR2 is SVGEGT. Trimming cost V 4 bases and J 5 bases; bases outside gene matches: 9. The CDR3 sequence is CASSFSSGTGYGYTF. The CDR3 DNA is TGTGCCAGCAGTTTCAGTTCCGGGACAGGTTATGGCTACACCTTC.

This clonotype was seen only a few times. V gene TRBV12-3 or TRBV12-4 combines with J gene TRBJ1-1; weak D call: TRBD1 (6 bases). Trimming shortened V by 2 bases and J by 5 bases, and 15 bases separated the two germline ends. The CDR3 totals 15 residues. The CDR3: CASSLRGGGRTEAFF. The DNA of the CDR3 is TGTGCCAGCAGTTTAAGGGGGGGGGGCAGGACTGAAGCTTTCTTT.

This clonotype has a handful of counts. This sequence joins TRBV28 and TRBJ1-4; the D is unclear. CDR1 and CDR2 from the germline V gene are MDHEN and SYDVKM. With 6 bases removed from V and 4 bases from J, the gap between germline ends came to 15 bases. The CDR3 has 15 residues. The CDR3 nucleotides read TGTGCCAGCAGGGGGAGAGATGGGAGTAATGAAAAACTGTTTTTT. It codes for CASRGRDGSNEKLFF.

This clonotype has a count of ten or more. The chain carries TRBV20-1 and TRBJ2-7, with 12 bases matching TRBD2. V lost 3 bases and J lost 7; bases outside the gene matches: 10. The CDR3 loop spans 15 amino acids. Germline-derived CDR1 and CDR2 are DFQATT and SNEGSKA (reference sequence). The CDR3 loop reads CSASPLAGGPDEQYF. CDR3 DNA: TGCAGTGCTAGCCCGCTAGCGGGAGGGCCGGATGAGCAGTACTTC.